The source of this T cell receptor beta chain is a study of OX40 agonist ivuxolimab in advanced cancers. Study background: Patients in dose escalation had liver, melanoma, kidney or head and neck cancers.

Study-wide points: The authors also found low normalized T-cell clonal expansion in some nonresponders.

A note on this clone: As yet, its antigen is unknown.

Using immunoSEQ multiplex PCR, the repertoire was profiled, and TCRdb retains in-frame clones only, with some absent. Of fewer than 40,000 clones in the sample, 81% are singletons; the top ten hold under 1.5%. V was pared by 3 bases and J by 0 bases, with 9 bases between. The germline gives CDR1 LNHDA, CDR2 SQIVND (reference sequence). The CDR3 is made up of 15 amino acids. The material sequenced was CD4+ or CD8+ T cells sorted from blood, taken in a trial of the OX40 agonist ivuxolimab. This receptor was obtained from an adult with an advanced solid tumor such as melanoma, head and neck, liver or kidney cancer. The genes are TRBV19 and TRBJ2-4; D gene unclear. CDR3 bases: TGTGCCAGTAGTATTCTCTATCTAGCCAAAAACATTCAGTACTTC. This translates into CASSILYLAKNIQYF.